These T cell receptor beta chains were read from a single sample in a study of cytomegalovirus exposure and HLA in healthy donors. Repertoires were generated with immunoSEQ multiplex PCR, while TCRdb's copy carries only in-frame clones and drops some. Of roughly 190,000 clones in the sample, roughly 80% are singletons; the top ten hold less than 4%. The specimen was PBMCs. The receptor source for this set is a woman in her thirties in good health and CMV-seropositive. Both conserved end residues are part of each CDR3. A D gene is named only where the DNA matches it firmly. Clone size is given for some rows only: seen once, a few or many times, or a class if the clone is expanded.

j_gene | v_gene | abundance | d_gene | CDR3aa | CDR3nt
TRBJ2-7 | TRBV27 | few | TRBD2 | CASSSTSGELSYEQYF | TGTGCCAGCAGCTCGACTAGCGGAGAACTCTCCTACGAGCAGTACTTC
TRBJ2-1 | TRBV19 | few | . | CASTPRDVSEEFF | TGTGCCAGTACCCCCAGAGACGTCAGTGAGGAGTTCTTC
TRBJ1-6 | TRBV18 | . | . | CASSSGTRNNSPLHF | TGTGCCAGCTCATCGGGGACACGGAATAATTCACCCCTCCACTTT
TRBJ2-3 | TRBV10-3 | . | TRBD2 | CAISSPGTSVYTDTQYF | TGTGCCATCAGTTCTCCCGGGACTAGCGTTTACACAGATACGCAGTATTTT
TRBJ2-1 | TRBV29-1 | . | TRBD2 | CSSRLAIIYNEQFF | TGCAGCTCCCGACTAGCGATCATCTACAATGAGCAGTTCTTC
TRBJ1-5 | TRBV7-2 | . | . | CASSRGGQLSNQPQHF | TGTGCCAGCAGCCGTGGCGGACAGCTAAGCAATCAGCCCCAGCATTTT
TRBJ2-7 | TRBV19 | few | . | CASSLSAGTYEQYF | TGTGCCAGTAGTTTGTCAGCCGGGACCTACGAGCAGTACTTC
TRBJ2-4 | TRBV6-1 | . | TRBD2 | CASSEAGLAGFLGTKNIQYF | TGTGCCAGCAGTGAAGCAGGACTAGCGGGCTTCCTCGGAACCAAAAACATTCAGTACTTC
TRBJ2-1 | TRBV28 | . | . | CASSLLYEPGTASYNEQFF | TGTGCCAGCAGTTTACTCTATGAACCCGGTACAGCCTCCTACAATGAGCAGTTCTTC
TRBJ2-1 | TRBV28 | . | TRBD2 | CASSLFLGGRARNEQFF | TGTGCCAGCAGTTTATTCCTCGGCGGGAGGGCCCGCAATGAGCAGTTCTTC
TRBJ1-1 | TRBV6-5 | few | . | CASSYSGVEAFF | TGTGCCAGCAGTTACTCCGGGGTTGAAGCTTTCTTT
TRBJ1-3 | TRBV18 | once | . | CASSPPSGFSGNTIYF | TGTGCCAGCTCACCACCGTCAGGCTTCTCTGGAAACACCATATATTTT
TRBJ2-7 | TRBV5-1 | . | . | CASSLSPVVSYEQYF | TGCGCCAGCAGCTTATCCCCCGTAGTTTCCTACGAGCAGTACTTC
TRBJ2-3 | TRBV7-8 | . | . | CASSGEDGSTDTQYF | TGTGCCAGCAGCGGAGAAGACGGGAGCACAGATACGCAGTATTTT
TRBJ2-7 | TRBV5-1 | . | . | CASSLEEVSYEQYF | TGCGCCAGCAGCTTGGAGGAGGTATCCTACGAGCAGTACTTC
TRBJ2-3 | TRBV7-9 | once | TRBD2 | CASSYLSGGTSTDTQYF | TGTGCCAGCAGCTACCTCTCGGGGGGGACTAGCACAGATACGCAGTATTTT
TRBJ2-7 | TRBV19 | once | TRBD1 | CASSIGSGGIYEQYF | TGTGCCAGTAGTATAGGTTCAGGGGGCATTTACGAGCAGTACTTC
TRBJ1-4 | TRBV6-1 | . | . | CASSEAVGIPNEKLFF | TGTGCCAGCAGTGAAGCAGTGGGCATACCTAATGAAAAACTGTTTTTT
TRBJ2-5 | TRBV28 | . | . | CASSLHRAQETQYF | TGTGCCAGCAGTTTACACAGGGCGCAAGAGACCCAGTACTTC
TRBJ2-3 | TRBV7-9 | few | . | CASSLGGLTTQYF | TGTGCCAGCAGCTTAGGCGGACTAACTACGCAGTATTTT
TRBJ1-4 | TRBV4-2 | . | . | CASSHTMRGAEEKLFF | TGTGCCAGCAGCCACACGATGCGGGGGGCAGAAGAAAAACTGTTTTTT
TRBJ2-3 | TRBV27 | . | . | CASSSIMVFPGGTDTQYF | TGTGCCAGCAGCTCAATAATGGTTTTCCCAGGGGGGACAGATACGCAGTATTTT
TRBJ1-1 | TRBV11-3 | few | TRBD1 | CASGQGVNTEAFF | TGTGCCAGCGGCCAGGGGGTTAACACTGAAGCTTTCTTT
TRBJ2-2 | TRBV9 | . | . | CASSGDYNTGELFF | TGTGCCAGCAGCGGCGACTACAACACCGGGGAGCTGTTTTTT
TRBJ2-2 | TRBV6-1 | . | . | CASSAQLAGRELFF | TGTGCCAGCAGTGCCCAACTAGCCGGCAGGGAGCTGTTTTTT
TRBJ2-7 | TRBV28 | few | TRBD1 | CASSRQGTVYEQYF | TGTGCCAGCAGTCGACAGGGGACTGTATACGAGCAGTACTTC
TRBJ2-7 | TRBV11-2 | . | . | CASSLETYLPYEQYF | TGTGCCAGCAGCTTAGAGACTTATCTCCCTTACGAGCAGTACTTC
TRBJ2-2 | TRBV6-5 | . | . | CASSSPSRTGELFF | TGTGCCAGCAGTAGCCCCTCGCGAACCGGGGAGCTGTTTTTT